This is a list of T cell receptor beta chains from one sample in a study of blood T cells in healthy people across ages. TCRdb fed the 5' RACE reads into MiXCR, producing one record per CDR3 protein. The sample holds more than 450,000 distinct CDR3 sequences, around a quarter seen once. Separately, the same data were catalogued under a study of T cells of mothers and their children.

Material for sequencing was blood. The receptors here all came from a boy aged 2 to 9 in good health. Both conserved end residues are part of each CDR3. Each record gives: D gene, J gene, V gene, clone size, CDR3 DNA, CDR3 protein. The D gene is left open where the match is weak. The size entry is marked missing in some rows and otherwise reads once, few, many or a size class.

TRBD1,TRBJ1-2,TRBV20-1,NA,TGCAGTGCTAGAGAAAGGGGGCTGGGGGGCTATGGCTACACCTTC,CSARERGLGGYGYTF
NA,TRBJ2-6,TRBV10-3,NA,TGTGCCATCAGTGAAGGGGTTTCGCCTGGGGCCAACGTCCTGACTTTC,CAISEGVSPGANVLTF
NA,TRBJ1-3,TRBV6-2/TRBV6-3,NA,TGTGCCAGCAGATCCCGGGGAGCTGGAAACACCATATATTTT,CASRSRGAGNTIYF
NA,TRBJ2-7,TRBV12-3/TRBV12-4,NA,TGTGCCAGCAGTTTAGAGGCCAGGGGCGAGCAGTACTTC,CASSLEARGEQYF
NA,TRBJ1-2,TRBV4-1,few,TGCGCCAGCAGCCAAGAGCGGGGGGACGGCTACACCTTC,CASSQERGDGYTF
NA,TRBJ1-6,TRBV4-3,few,TGCGTCAGCAGCCAAGAGAGGGCTTATAATTCACCCCTCCACTTT,CVSSQERAYNSPLHF
TRBD1,TRBJ1-2,TRBV14,few,TGTGCCCGCAGCCCCCGGGACAGAAGCTATGGCTACACCTTC,CARSPRDRSYGYTF
NA,TRBJ1-1,TRBV21-1,NA,TGTGCCAGCAGCAAAATCCCTATAAGGTACACTGAAGCTTTCTTT,CASSKIPIRYTEAFF
NA,TRBJ2-5,TRBV29-1,NA,TGCAGCGTTGACAGGTACCAAGAGACCCAGTGCTTC,CSVDRYQETQCF
NA,TRBJ2-3,TRBV4-2,few,TGTGCCAGCAGCCAAGACCAACCTAGGGGAGCTGAGCCAGATACGCAGTATTTT,CASSQDQPRGAEPDTQYF
TRBD2,TRBJ2-5,TRBV12-3/TRBV12-4,few,TGTGCCAGCAGTTTAATGGGACTAGCGGGAGGCGGGCAGTACTTC,CASSLMGLAGGGQYF
NA,TRBJ2-1,TRBV27,NA,TGTGCCAGCAGTTCCCCACAGGGTCCGCCAACCAATGAGCAGTTCTTC,CASSSPQGPPTNEQFF
NA,TRBJ1-3,TRBV12-3/TRBV12-4,many,TGTGCCAGCAGCCCACCGACAGTCTCTGGAAACACCATATATTTT,CASSPPTVSGNTIYF
NA,TRBJ2-3,TRBV20-1,NA,TGCAGTGCCCGCTCGAGCGGTCTGGGCACAGATACGCAGTATTTT,CSARSSGLGTDTQYF
NA,TRBJ2-5,TRBV10-3,NA,TGTGCTTCGCAGTCGGGAGACCAGGGAGAGACCCAGTACTTC,CASQSGDQGETQYF
NA,TRBJ2-1,TRBV7-3,NA,TGTGCCAGCAGCTCCGGGACCTTCAATGAGCAGTTCTTC,CASSSGTFNEQFF
NA,TRBJ2-5,TRBV2,NA,TGTGCCAGCACCGAGCGAGGGCAAGAGACCCAGTACTTC,CASTERGQETQYF
NA,TRBJ2-5,TRBV7-6,NA,TGTGCCAGCAGCTCCTCCCTCCGGACTACCCAAGAGACCCAGTACTTC,CASSSSLRTTQETQYF
NA,TRBJ2-5,TRBV18,NA,TGTGCCGGGGGGAGACAGAACCAAGAGACCCAGTACTTC,CAGGRQNQETQYF
TRBD2,TRBJ2-5,TRBV7-8,NA,TGTGCCAGCAGCGGACTAGCGGGAGGGCCGGATTCCCCTCAAGAGACCCAGTACTTC,CASSGLAGGPDSPQETQYF
NA,TRBJ2-3,TRBV6-5,few,TGTGCCAGCAGTTACTCGGGGAGCGGACCCACAGATACGCAGTATTTT,CASSYSGSGPTDTQYF
NA,TRBJ1-6,TRBV12-3/TRBV12-4,few,TGTGCCAGCAGTCAAGGGCGCGCGTCACCCATCCACTTT,CASSQGRASPIHF
NA,TRBJ1-1,TRBV18,NA,TGTGCCAGCTCACCGGGCAAGGGCCTGGCTTTCTTT,CASSPGKGLAFF
TRBD2,TRBJ2-1,TRBV7-3,NA,TGTGCCAGCAGCATGACAGCGGGGGGGCAGAATGGGAGGTTCTTC,CASSMTAGGQNGRFF
NA,TRBJ2-1,TRBV20-1,NA,TGCAGTGCTAGAGATCCCAGCAGGACCTCAAATGAGCAGTTCTTC,CSARDPSRTSNEQFF
NA,TRBJ1-2,TRBV6-2/TRBV6-3,NA,TGTGCCAGCAGTCAGACTGCCTATGGCTACACCTTC,CASSQTAYGYTF
NA,TRBJ1-1,TRBV11-2,NA,TGTGCCAGCAGACAACACGGGGAGGCTGAAGCTTTCTTT,CASRQHGEAEAFF
TRBD2,TRBJ2-3,TRBV5-1,few,TGCGCCAGCAGCTTGGCAGGTAGCGGGGGCCGAGATACGCAGTATTTT,CASSLAGSGGRDTQYF
TRBD1,TRBJ1-6,TRBV7-9,NA,TGTGCCAGCAGCGTCGGGACAGACCCCCTGGCCCTCCACTTT,CASSVGTDPLALHF
NA,TRBJ2-5,TRBV7-3,few,TGTGCCAGCAGCTTAGGGGTTACGGAGCCCCAGTACTTC,CASSLGVTEPQYF
NA,TRBJ1-2,TRBV2,NA,TGTGCCAGCATGGAGGACGGAAATAACTATGGCTACACCTTC,CASMEDGNNYGYTF
NA,TRBJ2-6,TRBV5-5,NA,TGTGCCAGCAGCTCTACATACTCTGGGGCCAACGTCCTGACTTTC,CASSSTYSGANVLTF
NA,TRBJ2-3,TRBV29-1,few,TGCAGCGTGCTAGGGGCGCTCCCCGATAGCACAGATACGCAGTATTTT,CSVLGALPDSTDTQYF
TRBD1,TRBJ1-1,TRBV5-1,NA,TGCGCCAGCAGCGCCTCCGGGACAGGGGGATGGACTGAAGCTTTCTTT,CASSASGTGGWTEAFF
NA,TRBJ1-1,TRBV7-9,few,TGTGTCAGCGGCCCCCATACGGGATACAACACTGAAGCTTTCTTT,CVSGPHTGYNTEAFF
NA,TRBJ2-2,TRBV9,NA,TGTGCCAGCAGCGTAGCGGGCTCCCCGAACACCGGGGAGCTGTTTTTT,CASSVAGSPNTGELFF
NA,TRBJ2-7,TRBV2,NA,TGTGCCAGTCTCCGGTTACCTGATGCGCAGGACAGACCATACGAGCAGTACTTC,CASLRLPDAQDRPYEQYF
NA,TRBJ1-3,TRBV27,NA,TGTGCCAGCAGTATAACAGGAGCTGCTGGAAACACCATATATTTT,CASSITGAAGNTIYF
NA,TRBJ1-1,TRBV11-2,NA,TGTGCCAGCAGCTTTGGGGTTTTGGAGATGAACACTGAAGCTTTCTTT,CASSFGVLEMNTEAFF
NA,TRBJ1-2,TRBV19,NA,TGTGCCAGTAGTGTCCCCGGGACACGATATGGCTACACCTTC,CASSVPGTRYGYTF
NA,TRBJ1-3,TRBV6-5,few,TGTGCCAGCAGTTACATGGGACACCACTCTGGAAACACCATATATTTT,CASSYMGHHSGNTIYF
NA,TRBJ1-4,TRBV11-2,few,TGTGCCAGCAGCTTAAATGGGGAATATACAGGGTTGGAACTGTTTTTT,CASSLNGEYTGLELFF
NA,TRBJ2-7,TRBV6-1,few,TGTGCCAGCAGTGAAACTATGGGGACGGGCGGACAGTACTTC,CASSETMGTGGQYF
TRBD2,TRBJ2-7,TRBV6-2/TRBV6-3,NA,TGTGCCAGCAGTTACTCGCTAGCGGGGTACGAGCAGTACTTC,CASSYSLAGYEQYF
NA,TRBJ1-3,TRBV18,NA,TGTGCCAGCTCAGACAGCGACTCTGGAAACACCATATATTTT,CASSDSDSGNTIYF
TRBD2,TRBJ2-7,TRBV29-1,few,TGCAGCCATTCTCGGACTAGCGGATACGAGCAGTACTTC,CSHSRTSGYEQYF
TRBD2,TRBJ2-3,TRBV20-1,NA,TGCAGTGCTAGGGCGACTAGCGGGATGTCTGATACGCAGTATTTT,CSARATSGMSDTQYF
NA,TRBJ2-3,TRBV4-2,NA,TGTGCCAGCAGAGAGGGCCCGACTAGCACAGATACGCAGTATTTT,CASREGPTSTDTQYF